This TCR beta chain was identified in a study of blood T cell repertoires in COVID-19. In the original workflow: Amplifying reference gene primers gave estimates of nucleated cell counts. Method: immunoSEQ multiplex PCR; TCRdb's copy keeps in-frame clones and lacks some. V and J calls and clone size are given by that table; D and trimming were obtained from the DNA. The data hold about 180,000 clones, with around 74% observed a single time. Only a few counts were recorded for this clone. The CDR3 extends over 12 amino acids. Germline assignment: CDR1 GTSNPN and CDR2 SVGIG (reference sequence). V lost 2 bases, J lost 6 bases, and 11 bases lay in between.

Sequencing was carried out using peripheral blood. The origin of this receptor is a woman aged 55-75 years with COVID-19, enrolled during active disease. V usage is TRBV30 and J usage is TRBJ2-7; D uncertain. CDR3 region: CAWSPSLREQYF. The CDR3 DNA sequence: TGTGCCTGGAGTCCCTCCCTCCGCGAGCAGTACTTC.